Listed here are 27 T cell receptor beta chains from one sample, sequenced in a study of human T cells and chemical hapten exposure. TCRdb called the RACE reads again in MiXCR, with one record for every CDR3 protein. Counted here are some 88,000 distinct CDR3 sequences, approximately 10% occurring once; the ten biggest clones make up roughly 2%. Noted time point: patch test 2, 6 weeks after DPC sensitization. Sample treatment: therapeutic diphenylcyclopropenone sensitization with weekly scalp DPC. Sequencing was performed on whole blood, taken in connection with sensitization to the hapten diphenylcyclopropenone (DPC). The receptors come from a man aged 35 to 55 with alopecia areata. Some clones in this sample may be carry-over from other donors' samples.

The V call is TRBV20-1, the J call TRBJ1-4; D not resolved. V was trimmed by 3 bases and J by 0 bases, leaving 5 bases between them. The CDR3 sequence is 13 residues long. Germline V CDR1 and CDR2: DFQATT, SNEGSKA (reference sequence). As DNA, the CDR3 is TGCAGTGCTAGGTTTGCAACTAATGAAAAACTGTTTTTT. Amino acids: CSARFATNEKLFF.

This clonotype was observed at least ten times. CDR3 protein: CSATNDWEAFF. The CDR3 bases are TGCAGTGCTACCAACGACTGGGAAGCTTTCTTT. The chain recombines TRBV20-1 with TRBJ1-1; no reliable D call. V lost 4 bases and J lost 8, with 11 bases in between. This CDR3 region has 11 residues. Germline-derived CDR1 and CDR2 are DFQATT and SNEGSKA (reference sequence).

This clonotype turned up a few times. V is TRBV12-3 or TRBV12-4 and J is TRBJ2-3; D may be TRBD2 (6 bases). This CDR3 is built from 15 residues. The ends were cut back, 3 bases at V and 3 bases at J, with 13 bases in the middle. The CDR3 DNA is TGTGCCAGCAGTTTTCCGGGACTTGAAACAGATACGCAGTATTTT. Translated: CASSFPGLETDTQYF.

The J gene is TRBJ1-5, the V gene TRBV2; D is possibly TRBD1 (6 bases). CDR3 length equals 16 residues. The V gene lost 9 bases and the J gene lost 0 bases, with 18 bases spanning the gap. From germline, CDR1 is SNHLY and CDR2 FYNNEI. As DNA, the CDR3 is TGTGCCAGTGGTACTTCCATGACAGGTAGCAATCAGCCCCAGCATTTT. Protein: CASGTSMTGSNQPQHF.

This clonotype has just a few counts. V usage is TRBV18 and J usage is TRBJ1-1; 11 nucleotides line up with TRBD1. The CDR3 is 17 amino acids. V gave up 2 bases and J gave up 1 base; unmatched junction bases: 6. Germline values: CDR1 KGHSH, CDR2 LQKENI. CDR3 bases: TGTGCCAGCTCACCAGGACAGGGGGCCCGCGCGAACACTGAAGCTTTCTTT. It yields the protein CASSPGQGARANTEAFF.

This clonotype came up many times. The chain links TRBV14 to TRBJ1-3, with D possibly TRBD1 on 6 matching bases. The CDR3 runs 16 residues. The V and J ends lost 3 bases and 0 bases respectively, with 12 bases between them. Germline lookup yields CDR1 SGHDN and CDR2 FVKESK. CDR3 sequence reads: CASSQTGFNSGNTIYF. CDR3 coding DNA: TGTGCCAGCAGCCAGACAGGCTTCAACTCTGGAAACACCATATATTTT.

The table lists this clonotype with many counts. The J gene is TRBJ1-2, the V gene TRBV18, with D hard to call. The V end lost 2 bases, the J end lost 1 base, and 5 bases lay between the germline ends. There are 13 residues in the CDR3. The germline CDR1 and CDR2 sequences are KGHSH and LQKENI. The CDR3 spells CASSPGRNYGYTF. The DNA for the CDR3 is TGTGCCAGCTCACCAGGACGTAACTATGGCTACACCTTC.

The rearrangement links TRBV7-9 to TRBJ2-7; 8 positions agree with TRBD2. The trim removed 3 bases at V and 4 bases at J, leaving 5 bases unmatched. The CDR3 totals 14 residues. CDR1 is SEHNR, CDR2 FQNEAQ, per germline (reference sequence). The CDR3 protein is CASSLGLDRYEQYV. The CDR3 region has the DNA TGTGCCAGCAGCTTGGGACTAGACCGGTACGAGCAGTACGTC.

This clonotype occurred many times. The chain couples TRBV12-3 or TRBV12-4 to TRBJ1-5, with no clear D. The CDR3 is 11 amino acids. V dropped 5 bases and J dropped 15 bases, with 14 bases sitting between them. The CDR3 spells CASSTSTSRHF. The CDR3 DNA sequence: TGTGCCAGCAGTACCTCTACATCACGGCATTTT.

This chain's CDR3 is CASSYFRNEQFF. DNA of the CDR3: TGTGCCAGCAGTTACTTCAGAAATGAGCAGTTCTTC. The chain couples TRBV6-2 or TRBV6-3 to TRBJ2-1; no firm D call. The germline V and J ends were trimmed by 1 base and 7 bases, with 5 bases remaining between them. Looked up from germline, CDR1 is MNHEY and CDR2 is SVGEGT. The CDR3 runs 12 residues.

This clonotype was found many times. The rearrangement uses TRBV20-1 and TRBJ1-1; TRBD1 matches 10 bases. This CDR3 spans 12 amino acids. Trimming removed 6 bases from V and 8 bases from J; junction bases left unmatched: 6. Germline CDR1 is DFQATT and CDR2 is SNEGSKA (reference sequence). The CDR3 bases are TGCAGTGCCCGACAGGGGGCGCGGGAAGCTTTCTTT. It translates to CSARQGAREAFF.

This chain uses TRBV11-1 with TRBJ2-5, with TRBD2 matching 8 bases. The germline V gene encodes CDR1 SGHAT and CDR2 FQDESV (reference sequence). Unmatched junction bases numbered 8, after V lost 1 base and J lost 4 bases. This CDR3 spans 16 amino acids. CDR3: CASSLDLAGRGETQYF. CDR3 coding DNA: TGTGCCAGCAGCTTAGATTTAGCGGGGCGGGGAGAGACCCAGTACTTC. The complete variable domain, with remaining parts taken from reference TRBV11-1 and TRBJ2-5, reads EAEVAQSPRYKITEKSQAVAFWCDPISGHATLYWYRQILGQGPELLVQFQDESVVDDSQLPKDRFSAERLKGVDSTLKIQPAELGDSAMYLCASSLDLAGRGETQYFGPGTRLLVL.

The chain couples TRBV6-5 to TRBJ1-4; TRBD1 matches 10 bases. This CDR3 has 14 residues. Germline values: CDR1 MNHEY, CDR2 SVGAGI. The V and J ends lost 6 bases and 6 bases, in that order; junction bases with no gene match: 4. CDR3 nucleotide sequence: TGTGCCAGCAGACGGACAGGGGGGGATGAAAAACTGTTTTTT. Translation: CASRRTGGDEKLFF.

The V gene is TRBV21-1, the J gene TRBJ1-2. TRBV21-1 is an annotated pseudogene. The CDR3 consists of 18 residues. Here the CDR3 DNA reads TGTGCCAGCAGTGAACTGGACTCAAGGAAGCCTACTAACTATGGCTACACCTTC. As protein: CASSELDSRKPTNYGYTF.

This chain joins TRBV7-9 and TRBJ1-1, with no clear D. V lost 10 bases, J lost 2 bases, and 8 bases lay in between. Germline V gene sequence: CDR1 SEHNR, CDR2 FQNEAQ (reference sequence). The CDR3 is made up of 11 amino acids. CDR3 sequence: CATRVNTEAFF. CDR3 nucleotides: TGTGCCACCCGGGTCAACACTGAAGCTTTCTTT.

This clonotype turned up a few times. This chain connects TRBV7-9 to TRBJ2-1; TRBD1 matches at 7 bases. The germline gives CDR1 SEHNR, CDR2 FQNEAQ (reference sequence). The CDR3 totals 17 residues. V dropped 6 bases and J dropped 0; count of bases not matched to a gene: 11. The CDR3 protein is CASSSIVRGSSYNEQFF. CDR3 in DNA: TGTGCCAGCAGTTCAATCGTCAGGGGGAGCTCCTACAATGAGCAGTTCTTC.

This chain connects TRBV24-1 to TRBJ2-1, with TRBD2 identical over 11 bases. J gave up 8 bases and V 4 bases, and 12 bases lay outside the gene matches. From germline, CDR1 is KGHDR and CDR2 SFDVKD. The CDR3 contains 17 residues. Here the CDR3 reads CATSDLKTSGGDDEQFF. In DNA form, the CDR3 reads TGTGCCACCAGTGACCTTAAAACTAGCGGGGGTGACGATGAGCAGTTCTTC.

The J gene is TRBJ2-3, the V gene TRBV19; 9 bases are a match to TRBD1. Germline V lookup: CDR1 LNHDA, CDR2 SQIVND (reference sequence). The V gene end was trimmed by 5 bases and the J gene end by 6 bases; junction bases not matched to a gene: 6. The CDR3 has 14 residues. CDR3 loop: CASSLGQGWDTQYF. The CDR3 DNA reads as TGTGCCAGTAGTCTTGGACAGGGGTGGGATACGCAGTATTTT.

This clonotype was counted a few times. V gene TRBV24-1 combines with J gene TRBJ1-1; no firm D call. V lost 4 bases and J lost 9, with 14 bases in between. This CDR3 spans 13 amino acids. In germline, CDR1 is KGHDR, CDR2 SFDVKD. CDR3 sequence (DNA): TGTGCCACCAGTGAAGGGTGGGGAACACAAGCTTTCTTT. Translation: CATSEGWGTQAFF.

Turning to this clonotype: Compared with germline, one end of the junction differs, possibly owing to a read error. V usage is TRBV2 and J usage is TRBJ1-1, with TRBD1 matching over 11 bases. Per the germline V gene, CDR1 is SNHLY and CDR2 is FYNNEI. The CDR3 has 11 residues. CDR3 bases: TGTGCCAGCAGCACCGGGACAGGGGGAATCTTT. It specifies CASSTGTGGIF.

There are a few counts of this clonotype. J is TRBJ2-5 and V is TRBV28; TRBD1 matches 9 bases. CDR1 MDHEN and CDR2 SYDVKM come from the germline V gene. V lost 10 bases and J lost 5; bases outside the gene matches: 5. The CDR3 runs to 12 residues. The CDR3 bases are TGTGCCACACAGGGGGCTCACGAGACCCAGTACTTC. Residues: CATQGAHETQYF.

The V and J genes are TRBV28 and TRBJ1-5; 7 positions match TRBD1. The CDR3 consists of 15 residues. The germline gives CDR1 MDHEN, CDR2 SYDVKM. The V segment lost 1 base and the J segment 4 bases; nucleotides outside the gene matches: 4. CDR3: CASSLSDRKNQPQHF. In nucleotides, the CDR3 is TGTGCCAGCAGTTTATCGGACAGGAAAAATCAGCCCCAGCATTTT.

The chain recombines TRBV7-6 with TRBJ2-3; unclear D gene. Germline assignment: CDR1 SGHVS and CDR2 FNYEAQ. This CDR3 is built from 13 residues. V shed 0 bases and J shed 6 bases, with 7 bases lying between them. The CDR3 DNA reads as TGTGCCAGCAGCTTAGCTGTGATTGATACGCAGTATTTT. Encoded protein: CASSLAVIDTQYF.

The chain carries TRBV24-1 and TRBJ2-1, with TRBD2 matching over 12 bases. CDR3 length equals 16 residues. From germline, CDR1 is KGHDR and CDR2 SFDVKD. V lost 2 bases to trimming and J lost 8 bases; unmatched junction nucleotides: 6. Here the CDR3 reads CATSDSGTSGFDEQFF. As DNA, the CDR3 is TGTGCCACCAGTGATTCCGGGACTAGCGGGTTCGATGAGCAGTTCTTC.

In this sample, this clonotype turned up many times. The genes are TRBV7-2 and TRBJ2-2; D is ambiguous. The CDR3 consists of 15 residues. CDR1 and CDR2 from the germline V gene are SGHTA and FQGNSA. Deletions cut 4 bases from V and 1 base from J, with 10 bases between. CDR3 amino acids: CASSSRLGNTGELFF. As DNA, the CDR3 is TGTGCCAGCAGCTCTAGATTGGGGAACACCGGGGAGCTGTTTTTT.

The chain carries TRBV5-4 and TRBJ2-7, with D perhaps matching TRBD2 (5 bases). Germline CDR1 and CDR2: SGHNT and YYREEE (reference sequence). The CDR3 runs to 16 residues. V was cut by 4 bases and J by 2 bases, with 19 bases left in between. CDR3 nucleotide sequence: TGTGCCAGCAGCCAAACACGGGGAGTCGGCACCTACGAGCAGTACTTC. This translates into CASSQTRGVGTYEQYF.

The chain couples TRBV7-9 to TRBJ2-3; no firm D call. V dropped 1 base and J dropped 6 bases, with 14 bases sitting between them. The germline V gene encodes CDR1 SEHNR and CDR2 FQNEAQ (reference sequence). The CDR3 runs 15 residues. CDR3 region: CASSLDGQGTDTQYF. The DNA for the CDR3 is TGTGCCAGCAGCTTAGATGGTCAAGGAACCGATACGCAGTATTTT.